Given below is one T cell receptor (beta chain) in context. CDR3 size: 13 residues. Trimming cost V 2 bases and J 1 base, with 5 bases left between them. Looked up from germline, CDR1 is LGHNA and CDR2 is YNFKEQ. The entry originates in a study of blood T cell repertoires in COVID-19. Whole-study context: PBMCs, B-cell-depleted T cells, or T cells were the source of the cDNA or gDNA that made up the material.

Seattle patients were enrolled during active infection and followed longitudinally. Produced via immunoSEQ multiplex PCR; TCRdb's table is partial and in-frame only. The profile shows under 300,000 clones, about 90% of them singletons. J is TRBJ1-1 and V is TRBV4-2; D not resolved. The sample comprised peripheral blood. The sequence was obtained from a woman aged 55-69 years with COVID-19, enrolled during active disease. CDR3 in amino acids: CASSQTGNTEAFF. The CDR3 region has the DNA TGTGCCAGCAGCCAAACTGGGAACACTGAAGCTTTCTTT.